The clone carrying this T cell receptor (beta chain) was picked up one time. Its antigen is unknown. This specimen comes from a study of T cells in Graves' hyperthyroidism and ophthalmopathy. Overall study findings and caveats: Ophthalmopathy got predicted by the model a median approximately 6.3 months before its onset. Blood also carried most thyroid clonotypes expanded above 0.001.

Blood was obtained at the first hyperthyroidism diagnosis, which preceded any ophthalmopathy symptoms. It was roughly 10 ml of fresh peripheral blood that supplied the PBMCs. RNA transcripts yielded amplified TCR beta CDR3 regions. Carried out on the TCR CDR3, a first-round RT-PCR used the HTBI primer set. TCRdb reanalysed the multiplex PCR reads using MiXCR and keeps one entry per CDR3 protein. The sample consists of a few hundred thousand distinct CDR3 sequences, roughly 12% of them appearing once. Trimming shortened V by 4 bases and J by 7 bases, and 14 bases separated the two germline ends. The CDR3 runs to 14 residues.

The sequencing input was blood. This chain connects TRBV6-7 to TRBJ2-1; D may be TRBD1 (6 bases). TRBV6-7 is recorded as an ORF, its role being uncertain. This receptor was obtained from a man aged 25 to 40 with Graves' hyperthyroidism that later progressed to Graves' ophthalmopathy. The CDR3 sequence: CASSSQGLINEQFF. The CDR3 DNA reads as TGTGCCAGCAGTTCCCAGGGGCTCATTAATGAGCAGTTCTTC.